This T cell receptor (beta chain) was obtained from a study of blood T cell repertoires in COVID-19. Study context: The United States, Italy and Spain provided the acute and convalescent COVID-19 samples. PBMCs, B-cell-depleted T cells, or T cells provided the cDNA or gDNA that made up the material.

Source study methods: Nucleated cell counts were estimated from reference gene primer amplification. The method was immunoSEQ multiplex PCR; TCRdb's version includes in-frame clones alone and lacks a portion of them. The V and J calls and the clone size are those of that table, but D and trimming were determined from the DNA. The sample has tens of thousands of clones; more than 65% are singletons. The length of the CDR3 is 17 residues. V dropped 5 bases and J dropped 2; count of bases not matched to a gene: 5. Germline V gene data show CDR1 as MNHEY and CDR2 as SMNVEV (reference sequence). The source material was peripheral blood. The TCR originated in a woman older than 75 with active or convalescent COVID-19. V and J are TRBV27 and TRBJ2-6; 11 positions agree with TRBD2. The CDR3 region is CASSPRLAGTGANVLTF. The CDR3 DNA follows: TGTGCCAGCAGTCCACGACTAGCGGGGACTGGGGCCAACGTCCTGACTTTC. Combining the CDR3 with reference TRBV27 and TRBJ2-6 gives the whole variable domain EAQVTQNPRYLITVTGKKLTVTCSQNMNHEYMSWYRQDPGLGLRQIYYSMNVEVTDKGDVPEGYKVSRKEKRNFPLILESPSPNQTSLYFCASSPRLAGTGANVLTFGAGSRLTVL.